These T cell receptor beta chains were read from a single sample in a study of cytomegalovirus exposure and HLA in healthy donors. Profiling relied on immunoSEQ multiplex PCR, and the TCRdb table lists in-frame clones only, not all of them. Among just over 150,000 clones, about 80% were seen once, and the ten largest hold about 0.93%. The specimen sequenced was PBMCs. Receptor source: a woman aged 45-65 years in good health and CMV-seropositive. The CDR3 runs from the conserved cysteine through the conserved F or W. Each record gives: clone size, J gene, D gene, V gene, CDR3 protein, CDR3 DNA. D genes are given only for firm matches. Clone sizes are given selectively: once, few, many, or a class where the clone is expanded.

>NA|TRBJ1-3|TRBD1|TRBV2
CASKGARGNTIYF
TGTGCCAGCAAGGGGGCGCGTGGAAACACCATATATTTT
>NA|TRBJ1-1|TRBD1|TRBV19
CASTPGQGNTEAFF
TGTGCCAGTACCCCGGGACAGGGGAACACTGAAGCTTTCTTT
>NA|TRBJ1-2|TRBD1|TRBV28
CASSLWGGQSNSGYTF
TGTGCCAGCAGTTTATGGGGGGGACAGTCTAACTCTGGCTACACCTTC
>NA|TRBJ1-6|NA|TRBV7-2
CASSEITVSPLHF
TGTGCCAGCAGCGAAATAACAGTTTCACCCCTCCACTTT
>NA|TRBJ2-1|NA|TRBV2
CASSDTLKEGEQFF
TGTGCCAGCAGTGACACCTTAAAGGAGGGTGAGCAGTTCTTC
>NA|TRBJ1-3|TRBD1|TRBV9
CASSVAWDSTGNTIYF
TGTGCCAGCAGCGTAGCTTGGGACAGTACAGGAAACACCATATATTTT
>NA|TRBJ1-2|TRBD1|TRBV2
CASSEAQGADGYTF
TGTGCCAGCAGTGAAGCACAGGGGGCAGATGGCTACACCTTC
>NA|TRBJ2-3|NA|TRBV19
CASSPGGTDTQYF
TGTGCCAGTAGCCCAGGGGGCACAGATACGCAGTATTTT
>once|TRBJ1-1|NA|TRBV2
CASRGDTEAFF
TGTGCCAGCCGGGGGGACACTGAAGCTTTCTTT
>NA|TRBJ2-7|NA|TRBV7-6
CASSPIGGGGEQYF
TGTGCCAGCAGCCCCATCGGGGGAGGGGGAGAGCAGTACTTC
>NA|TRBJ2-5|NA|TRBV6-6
CASSRGHSELRETQYF
TGTGCCAGCAGTAGGGGACATTCTGAGTTACGAGAGACCCAGTACTTC
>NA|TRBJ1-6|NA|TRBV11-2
CASSSSGQLAPLHF
TGTGCCAGCAGTTCAAGCGGACAGTTGGCACCCCTCCACTTT
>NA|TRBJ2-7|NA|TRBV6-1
CASSESGPGNEQYF
TGTGCCAGCAGTGAGTCTGGCCCGGGAAACGAGCAGTACTTC
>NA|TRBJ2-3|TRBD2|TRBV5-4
CASSYRTSGLTDTQYF
TGTGCCAGCAGCTACCGGACTAGCGGCCTAACAGATACGCAGTATTTT
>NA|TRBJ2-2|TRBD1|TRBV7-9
CASSTQTGSAGELFF
TGTGCCAGCAGCACTCAGACAGGGAGCGCCGGGGAGCTGTTTTTT
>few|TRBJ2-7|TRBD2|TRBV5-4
CASSPVAGAYEQYF
TGTGCCAGCAGCCCAGTAGCGGGAGCTTACGAGCAGTACTTC
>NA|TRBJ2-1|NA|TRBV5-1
CASSLVGQGVSYNEQFF
TGCGCCAGCAGCTTGGTAGGGCAGGGTGTTTCCTACAATGAGCAGTTCTTC
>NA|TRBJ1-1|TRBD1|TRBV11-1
CASSLDTGVTEAFF
TGTGCCAGCAGCTTAGATACAGGGGTGACTGAAGCTTTCTTT
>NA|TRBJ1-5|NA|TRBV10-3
CAISDLTGTGQPQHF
TGTGCCATCAGTGACCTTACAGGGACGGGTCAGCCCCAGCATTTT
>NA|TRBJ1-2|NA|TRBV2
CASSQTGNYGYTF
TGTGCCAGCAGTCAGACGGGGAACTATGGCTACACCTTC
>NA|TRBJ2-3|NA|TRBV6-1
CASSEGIKGAQYF
TGTGCCAGCAGTGAAGGGATCAAAGGGGCGCAGTATTTT
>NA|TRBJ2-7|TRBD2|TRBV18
CASSPPSGTSGYEQYF
TGTGCCAGCTCACCACCATCCGGGACTAGCGGGTACGAGCAGTACTTC
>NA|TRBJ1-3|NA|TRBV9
CASSVRQNPSGNTIYF
TGTGCCAGCAGCGTACGACAGAACCCCTCTGGAAACACCATATATTTT
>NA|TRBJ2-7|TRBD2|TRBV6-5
CASTFGRSGYEQYF
TGTGCCAGCACCTTCGGGAGGTCGGGGTACGAGCAGTACTTC
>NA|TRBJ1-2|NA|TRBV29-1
CSVAGYHSIRGGYTF
TGCAGCGTTGCCGGATACCATAGTATAAGGGGTGGCTACACCTTC
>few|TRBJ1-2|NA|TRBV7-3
CASSQGVGSNYGYTF
TGTGCCAGCAGCCAGGGTGTCGGGTCTAACTATGGCTACACCTTC
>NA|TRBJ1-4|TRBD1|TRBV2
CASTFTGATNEKLFF
TGTGCCAGCACCTTTACAGGGGCAACTAATGAAAAACTGTTTTTT
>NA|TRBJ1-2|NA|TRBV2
CASSEDTYGYTF
TGTGCCAGCTCAGAGGACACCTATGGCTACACCTTC
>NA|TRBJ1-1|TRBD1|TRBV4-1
CASSQGTGGSSEAFF
TGCGCCAGCAGCCAAGGGACAGGGGGGTCAAGTGAAGCTTTCTTT
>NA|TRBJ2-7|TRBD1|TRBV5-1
CASSSGTAPYEQYF
TGCGCCAGCAGCTCCGGGACAGCTCCCTACGAGCAGTACTTC
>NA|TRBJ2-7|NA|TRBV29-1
CSGKRSDLHEQYF
TGCAGCGGTAAGAGGTCTGATTTGCACGAGCAGTACTTC
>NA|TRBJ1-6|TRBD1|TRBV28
CASSLNRGQSPLHF
TGTGCCAGCAGTCTTAACAGGGGGCAATCACCCCTCCACTTT
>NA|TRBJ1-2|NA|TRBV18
CASSPGSDYGYTF
TGTGCCAGCTCACCAGGGAGCGACTATGGCTACACCTTC
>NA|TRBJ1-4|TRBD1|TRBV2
CASSGQGGDEKLFF
TGTGCCAGCAGCGGACAGGGAGGGGATGAAAAACTGTTTTTT
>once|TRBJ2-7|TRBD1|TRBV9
CASSVGQATYEQYF
TGTGCCAGCAGCGTCGGACAGGCCACCTACGAGCAGTACTTC
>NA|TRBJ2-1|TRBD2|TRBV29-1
CSVDKGLGGGYNEQFF
TGCAGCGTTGATAAGGGGCTCGGGGGGGGTTACAATGAGCAGTTCTTC
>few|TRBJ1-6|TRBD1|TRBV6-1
CASSDFYRGNSPLHF
TGTGCCAGCAGTGATTTTTACAGGGGGAATTCACCCCTCCACTTT
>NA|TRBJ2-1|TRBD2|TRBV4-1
CASSQRGLAGVSDEQFF
TGCGCCAGCAGCCAGAGAGGACTAGCGGGAGTTTCGGATGAGCAGTTCTTC
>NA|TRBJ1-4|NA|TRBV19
CASSPPQGTSEKLFF
TGTGCCAGTAGTCCCCCCCAGGGAACTTCGGAAAAACTGTTTTTT
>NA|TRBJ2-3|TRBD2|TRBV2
CASSDLSSGSVNTQYF
TGTGCCAGCAGTGACCTGTCTAGCGGGAGCGTTAATACGCAGTATTTT
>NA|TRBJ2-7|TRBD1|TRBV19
CASSIVAGGDEQYF
TGTGCCAGTAGTATAGTGGCAGGGGGCGACGAGCAGTACTTC
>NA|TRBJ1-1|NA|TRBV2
CASSVGVNTEAFF
TGTGCCAGCAGTGTTGGAGTGAACACTGAAGCTTTCTTT
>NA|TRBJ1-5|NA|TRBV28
CASRGRRGLAPNQPQHF
TGTGCCAGCAGGGGGCGTCGGGGGTTAGCCCCGAATCAGCCCCAGCATTTT
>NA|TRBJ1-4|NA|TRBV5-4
CASSSGGGANEKLFF
TGTGCCAGCAGCTCTGGCGGGGGGGCGAATGAAAAACTGTTTTTT
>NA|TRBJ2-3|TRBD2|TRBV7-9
CASRLADTDTQYF
TGTGCCAGCAGACTAGCGGACACAGATACGCAGTATTTT